The following is a T cell receptor beta chain sequence with its context. Germline trimming cut 5 bases from V and 13 bases from J; bases unmatched to any gene: 7. From germline, CDR1 is DFQATT and CDR2 SNEGSKA (reference sequence). The CDR3 has 11 residues. The data stem from a study of blood T cell repertoires in COVID-19. Study context: The origin of the acute and convalescent COVID-19 samples was the United States, Italy and Spain. Sources were T cells, B-cell-depleted T cells, or PBMCs; the material itself was cDNA or gDNA.

Generated by immunoSEQ multiplex PCR, the TCRdb table keeps only in-frame clones and is missing some. The data contain some 72,000 clones, around 80% of them seen just once; the ten biggest clones take up roughly 13%. V gene TRBV20-1 combines with J gene TRBJ2-1; 8 bases map to TRBD1. The sequenced material came from peripheral blood. The sequence was obtained from a man aged 50-60 years with COVID-19, enrolled during active disease. The CDR3 sequence: CSARDRPLQFF. DNA for the CDR3: TGCAGTGCTCGGGACAGGCCTCTTCAGTTCTTC.